The rows below give T cell receptor beta chains drawn from one sample of a study of T cell repertoires in cytomegalovirus infection. TCRdb re-called the reads through MiXCR, storing one row per CDR3 protein. The data contain about 71,000 distinct CDR3 sequences, 20% of them singletons. Their antigens are not known. The source material was CD8+ T cells from cultured PBMCs, sampled from culture after CMV antigen stimulation. These receptors all stem from a human donor in good health (CMV status not recorded). Some clones in this sample may be carry-over from other donors' samples. The CDR3 runs from the conserved cysteine through the conserved F or W. A D gene is named only where the DNA matches it firmly. The size entry is marked missing in some rows and otherwise reads once, few, many or a size class.

clone size: -; J gene: TRBJ1-4; V gene: TRBV5-1; D gene: -; CDR3 DNA: TGCGCCAGCAGCTTGGAGGGGGCAACTAATGAAAAACTGTTTTTT; CDR3 protein: CASSLEGATNEKLFF
clone size: -; J gene: TRBJ1-1; V gene: TRBV10-3; D gene: -; CDR3 DNA: TGTGCCATCAGCCTTGGACACAACACTGAAGCTTTCTTT; CDR3 protein: CAISLGHNTEAFF
clone size: -; J gene: TRBJ1-5; V gene: TRBV7-6; D gene: -; CDR3 DNA: TGTGCCAGCAGCTTGGGAGCAGGGGTGAGCAATCAGCCCCAGCATTTT; CDR3 protein: CASSLGAGVSNQPQHF
clone size: -; J gene: TRBJ2-1; V gene: TRBV7-2; D gene: TRBD2; CDR3 DNA: TGTCTCGCGGGGGGGGCCCACAATGAGCAGTTCTTC; CDR3 protein: CLAGGAHNEQFF
clone size: few; J gene: TRBJ2-7; V gene: TRBV12-3/TRBV12-4; D gene: TRBD1; CDR3 DNA: TGTGCCAGCAGTTCACCGGGACAGGGGATCTACGAGCAGTACTTC; CDR3 protein: CASSSPGQGIYEQYF
clone size: few; J gene: TRBJ2-7; V gene: TRBV7-8; D gene: -; CDR3 DNA: TGTGCCAGCAGCTTTCGAAAGGACCTAACCTACGAGCAGTACTTC; CDR3 protein: CASSFRKDLTYEQYF
clone size: -; J gene: TRBJ2-3; V gene: TRBV7-9; D gene: TRBD2; CDR3 DNA: TGTGCCAGCAGCCCCGGACTAGCGGAAAGGGCAGATACGCAGTATTTT; CDR3 protein: CASSPGLAERADTQYF
clone size: few; J gene: TRBJ2-2; V gene: TRBV6-2/TRBV6-3; D gene: TRBD2; CDR3 DNA: TGTGCCAGCAGGCTTACCGGGACTAGACTCAACCCCGGGGAGCTGTTTTTT; CDR3 protein: CASRLTGTRLNPGELFF
clone size: few; J gene: TRBJ2-7; V gene: TRBV5-6; D gene: -; CDR3 DNA: TGTGCCAGCAGCTTGGGGGGGAGCCACTACGAGCAGTACTTC; CDR3 protein: CASSLGGSHYEQYF
clone size: few; J gene: TRBJ1-2; V gene: TRBV27; D gene: -; CDR3 DNA: TGTGCCAGCAGCTCTCAGGGCTGGGGAGGCTACACCTTC; CDR3 protein: CASSSQGWGGYTF
clone size: many; J gene: TRBJ1-5; V gene: TRBV7-9; D gene: -; CDR3 DNA: TGTGCCAGCAGCTTAGCGAATCAGCCCCAGCATTTT; CDR3 protein: CASSLANQPQHF
clone size: -; J gene: TRBJ1-1; V gene: TRBV4-1; D gene: -; CDR3 DNA: TGCGCCAGCAGCCAAGATTCCCGGGCACTCTCGAACACTGAAGCTTTCTTT; CDR3 protein: CASSQDSRALSNTEAFF
clone size: -; J gene: TRBJ1-1; V gene: TRBV7-8; D gene: -; CDR3 DNA: TGTGCCAGCACCCCCCTTCAAGGGTCGTGGACTGAAGCTTTCTTT; CDR3 protein: CASTPLQGSWTEAFF
clone size: -; J gene: TRBJ1-1; V gene: TRBV7-8; D gene: -; CDR3 DNA: TGTGCCAGCAGCTTAGGGAGGGAATCCATCACTGAAGCTTTCTTT; CDR3 protein: CASSLGRESITEAFF
clone size: few; J gene: TRBJ1-2; V gene: TRBV6-5; D gene: -; CDR3 DNA: TGTGCCAGCACGCGGGGGGCTGAAGGCTACACCTTC; CDR3 protein: CASTRGAEGYTF
clone size: -; J gene: TRBJ2-3; V gene: TRBV6-2/TRBV6-3; D gene: -; CDR3 DNA: TGTGCCAGCAGTTACTCCCAGGAAGGCCTAACGGATACGCAGTATTTT; CDR3 protein: CASSYSQEGLTDTQYF
clone size: -; J gene: TRBJ2-1; V gene: TRBV6-6; D gene: -; CDR3 DNA: TGTGCCAGCAGTTACTCAGGGGGGGTAAGCGACTATGAGCAGTTCTTC; CDR3 protein: CASSYSGGVSDYEQFF
clone size: -; J gene: TRBJ1-1; V gene: TRBV7-2; D gene: -; CDR3 DNA: TGTGCCAGCAGCTTAGGTACAGGGATTGAAGCTTTCTTT; CDR3 protein: CASSLGTGIEAFF
clone size: few; J gene: TRBJ1-5; V gene: TRBV19; D gene: TRBD1; CDR3 DNA: TGTGCCAGTAGTCTCCTCGACAGGGCTTATAGCAATCAGCCCCAGCATTTT; CDR3 protein: CASSLLDRAYSNQPQHF
clone size: -; J gene: TRBJ2-2; V gene: TRBV27; D gene: -; CDR3 DNA: TGTGCCAGCAGTTTAAAAAGGGGAAACACCGGGGAGCTGTTTTTT; CDR3 protein: CASSLKRGNTGELFF
clone size: -; J gene: TRBJ1-1; V gene: TRBV4-1; D gene: TRBD1; CDR3 DNA: TGCGCCAGCAGCCAAGGGACAGGGGTTGAAGCTTTCTTT; CDR3 protein: CASSQGTGVEAFF
clone size: few; J gene: TRBJ2-1; V gene: TRBV7-9; D gene: -; CDR3 DNA: TGTGCCAGCAGCTCTGCCGGGGGACAGTCATACAATGAGCAGTTCTTC; CDR3 protein: CASSSAGGQSYNEQFF
clone size: few; J gene: TRBJ2-3; V gene: TRBV27; D gene: TRBD2; CDR3 DNA: TGTGCCAGCAGGGTAGCGGGGGCCCGCACAGATACGCAGTATTTT; CDR3 protein: CASRVAGARTDTQYF
clone size: -; J gene: TRBJ1-5; V gene: TRBV9; D gene: TRBD1; CDR3 DNA: TGTGCCAGCAGCGCAGATTACCGAGGAGGACAGGGCAATCAGCCCCAGCATTTT; CDR3 protein: CASSADYRGGQGNQPQHF
clone size: -; J gene: TRBJ1-2; V gene: TRBV4-1; D gene: -; CDR3 DNA: TGCGCCAGCAGCCCTACGGCGGGGCCGCTCAACTATGGCTACACCTTC; CDR3 protein: CASSPTAGPLNYGYTF
clone size: few; J gene: TRBJ1-4; V gene: TRBV27; D gene: -; CDR3 DNA: TGTGCCAGCAGTTTACTTGGGGACCATTCTGAAAAACTGTTTTTT; CDR3 protein: CASSLLGDHSEKLFF
clone size: -; J gene: TRBJ1-6; V gene: TRBV7-2; D gene: -; CDR3 DNA: TGTGCCAGCAGCTTAGGCGGGTTGTATAATTCACCCCTCCACTTT; CDR3 protein: CASSLGGLYNSPLHF
clone size: few; J gene: TRBJ2-2; V gene: TRBV7-2; D gene: -; CDR3 DNA: TGTGCCAGCAGCTTTTTGTCCGGAGACACCGGGGAGCTGTTTTTT; CDR3 protein: CASSFLSGDTGELFF
clone size: -; J gene: TRBJ2-7; V gene: TRBV2; D gene: TRBD2; CDR3 DNA: TGTGCCAGCAGTGAATGGACTAGCGGCTACGAGCAGTACTTC; CDR3 protein: CASSEWTSGYEQYF
clone size: few; J gene: TRBJ1-5; V gene: TRBV7-8; D gene: -; CDR3 DNA: TGTGCCAGCAACGATTGGGGAGATCAGCCCCAGCATTTT; CDR3 protein: CASNDWGDQPQHF
clone size: few; J gene: TRBJ1-1; V gene: TRBV7-6; D gene: TRBD1; CDR3 DNA: TGTGCCAGCAACCCCCAGGGGGCGAACACTGAAGCTTTCTTT; CDR3 protein: CASNPQGANTEAFF
clone size: few; J gene: TRBJ1-1; V gene: TRBV7-9; D gene: -; CDR3 DNA: TGTGCCAGCAGCTTGTGGGAATTGAACACTGAAGCTTTCTTT; CDR3 protein: CASSLWELNTEAFF
clone size: -; J gene: TRBJ1-2; V gene: TRBV6-1; D gene: TRBD1; CDR3 DNA: TGTGCCAGCAGTGAAATGGGACAGGGTTCCTTGGTTTATGGCTACACCTTC; CDR3 protein: CASSEMGQGSLVYGYTF
clone size: few; J gene: TRBJ1-5; V gene: TRBV23-1; D gene: -; CDR3 DNA: TGCGCCACCCCAATAGGGTGGCCCCAGCATTTT; CDR3 protein: CATPIGWPQHF
clone size: -; J gene: TRBJ2-5; V gene: TRBV7-6; D gene: -; CDR3 DNA: TGTGCTAGCAGCTTGAGGGATCTCGGAGGGGAGACCCAGTACTTC; CDR3 protein: CASSLRDLGGETQYF
clone size: -; J gene: TRBJ1-6; V gene: TRBV27; D gene: TRBD1; CDR3 DNA: TGTGCCAGCAGTTTAACAGGGGTCCCCCTCCACTTT; CDR3 protein: CASSLTGVPLHF
clone size: few; J gene: TRBJ1-5; V gene: TRBV6-2/TRBV6-3; D gene: -; CDR3 DNA: TGTGCCAGCAGACCGCTTAGCAATCAGCCCCAGCATTTT; CDR3 protein: CASRPLSNQPQHF
clone size: -; J gene: TRBJ1-1; V gene: TRBV7-4; D gene: TRBD1; CDR3 DNA: TGTGCCAGCAGCTTAGCCCAACAGGGGGCAGGGACTGAAGCTTTCTTT; CDR3 protein: CASSLAQQGAGTEAFF